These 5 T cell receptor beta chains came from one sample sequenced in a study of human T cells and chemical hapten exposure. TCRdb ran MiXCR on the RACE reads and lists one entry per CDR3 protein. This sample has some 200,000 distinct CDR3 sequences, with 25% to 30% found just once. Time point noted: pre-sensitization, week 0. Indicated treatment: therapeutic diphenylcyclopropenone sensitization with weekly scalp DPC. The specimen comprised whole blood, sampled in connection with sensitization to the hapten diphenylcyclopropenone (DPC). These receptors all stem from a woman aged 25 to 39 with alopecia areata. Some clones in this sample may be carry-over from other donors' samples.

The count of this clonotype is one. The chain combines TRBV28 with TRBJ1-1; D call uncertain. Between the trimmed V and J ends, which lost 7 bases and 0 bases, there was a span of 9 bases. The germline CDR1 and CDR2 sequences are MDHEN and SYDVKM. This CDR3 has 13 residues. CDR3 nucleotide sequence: TGTGCCAGCAATCCTCCTATGAACACTGAAGCTTTCTTT. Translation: CASNPPMNTEAFF.

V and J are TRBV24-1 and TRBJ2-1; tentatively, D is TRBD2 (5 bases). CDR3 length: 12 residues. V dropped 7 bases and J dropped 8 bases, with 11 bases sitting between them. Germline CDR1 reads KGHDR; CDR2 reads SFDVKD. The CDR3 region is CATSGIGDEQFF. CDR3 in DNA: TGTGCCACCAGCGGGATAGGAGATGAGCAGTTCTTC.

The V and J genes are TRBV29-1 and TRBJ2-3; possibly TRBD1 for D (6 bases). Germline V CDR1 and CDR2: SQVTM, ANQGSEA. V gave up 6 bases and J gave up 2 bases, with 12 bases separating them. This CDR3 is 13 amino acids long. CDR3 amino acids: CSVGTRHTDTQYF. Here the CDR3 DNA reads TGCAGCGTCGGGACAAGACACACAGATACGCAGTATTTT.

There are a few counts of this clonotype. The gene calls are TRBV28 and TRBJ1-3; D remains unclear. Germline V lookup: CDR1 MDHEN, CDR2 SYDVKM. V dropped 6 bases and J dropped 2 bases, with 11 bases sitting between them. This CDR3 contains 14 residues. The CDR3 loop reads CASRRTEPGNTIYF. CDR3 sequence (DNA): TGTGCCAGCAGACGGACGGAACCTGGAAACACCATATATTTT.

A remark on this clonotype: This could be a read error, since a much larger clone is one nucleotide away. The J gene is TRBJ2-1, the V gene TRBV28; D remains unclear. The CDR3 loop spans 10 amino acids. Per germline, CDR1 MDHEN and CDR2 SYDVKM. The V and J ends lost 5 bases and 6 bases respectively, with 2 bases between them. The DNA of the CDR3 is TGTGCCAGCAGTGTCAATGAGCAGTTCTTC. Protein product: CASSVNEQFF.